These T cell receptor beta chains were read from a single sample in a study of blood T cell repertoires in COVID-19. Assay used: immunoSEQ multiplex PCR; TCRdb lists only in-frame clones, some missing. The sample includes approximately 220,000 clones, around 83% seen only once; the top ten take approximately 2.6%. Source material: peripheral blood. The receptors were gathered from a man in his fifties who had recovered from COVID-19. CDR3s include the opening cysteine and the closing phenylalanine or tryptophan. Each record gives: V gene, clone size, D gene, J gene, CDR3 protein, CDR3 DNA. A D gene is named only where the DNA matches it firmly. Clone size is shown for a subset of rows, as once, few, many or a class of expanded clone.

TRBV27,once,TRBD2,TRBJ2-6,CASSFGGGAGANVLTF,TGTGCCAGCAGTTTCGGGGGGGGTGCTGGGGCCAACGTCCTGACTTTC
TRBV19,few,TRBD1,TRBJ1-2,CASRSGTTGDYGYTF,TGTGCCAGTAGATCCGGAACGACAGGGGACTATGGCTACACCTTC
TRBV3-1/TRBV3-2,NA,NA,TRBJ1-1,CASSPTGNTEAFF,TGTGCCAGCAGCCCTACAGGAAACACTGAAGCTTTCTTT
TRBV6-5,NA,TRBD2,TRBJ2-5,CASEGGLAGQETQYF,TGTGCCAGCGAGGGAGGGCTAGCGGGACAAGAGACCCAGTACTTC
TRBV5-1,NA,TRBD2,TRBJ2-5,CASSRTSGGEETQYF,TGCGCCAGCAGCAGGACTAGCGGGGGGGAAGAGACCCAGTACTTC
TRBV19,NA,TRBD2,TRBJ2-7,CASSIRTSGSYEQYF,TGTGCCAGTAGTATTCGAACTAGCGGGAGCTACGAGCAGTACTTC
TRBV7-2,NA,TRBD1,TRBJ2-7,CASSPDRGSPYEQYF,TGTGCCAGCAGCCCAGACAGGGGCTCCCCCTACGAGCAGTACTTC
TRBV18,NA,TRBD1,TRBJ1-6,CASSEDRKHSPLHF,TGTGCCAGCTCGGAGGACAGGAAGCATTCACCCCTCCACTTT
TRBV11-2,NA,NA,TRBJ1-5,CASSQGLGSQHF,TGTGCCAGCAGCCAGGGGTTGGGTTCCCAGCATTTT
TRBV9,NA,TRBD1,TRBJ1-2,CASSPRQGGQYGYTF,TGTGCCAGCAGCCCGCGACAGGGGGGACAGTATGGCTACACCTTC
TRBV11-2,NA,TRBD2,TRBJ2-1,CASSLGAGGFNEQFF,TGTGCCAGCAGCTTAGGTGCGGGAGGGTTCAATGAGCAGTTCTTC
TRBV4-1,NA,TRBD1,TRBJ2-6,CASSHRARGGAGANVLTF,TGCGCCAGCAGCCATCGTGCCCGAGGGGGCGCTGGGGCCAACGTCCTGACTTTC
TRBV11-3,few,NA,TRBJ2-1,CASSLEGRNNEQFF,TGTGCCAGCAGCTTAGAAGGCAGGAACAATGAGCAGTTCTTC
TRBV18,few,TRBD1,TRBJ1-1,CASSPHRGENTEAFF,TGTGCCAGCTCACCTCACAGGGGCGAGAACACTGAAGCTTTCTTT